These T cell receptor beta chains were read from a single sample in a study of blood T cell repertoires in COVID-19. Data came from immunoSEQ multiplex PCR; TCRdb stores just in-frame clones and leaves some out. The data hold approximately 50,000 clones, with roughly 90% observed a single time. The sequencing sample was made of peripheral blood. All receptors come from a human donor in a cohort sampled during active COVID-19. Both conserved end residues are part of each CDR3. The order of the fields is clone size, D gene, V gene, J gene, CDR3 DNA, CDR3 protein. The D gene is left open where the match is weak. Only some rows state a clone size, as once, few, many or a class for expanded clones.

-,-,TRBV10-2,TRBJ2-7,TGCGCCAGCAGTGACAGCGGACTAAACTACGAGCAGTACTTC,CASSDSGLNYEQYF
-,-,TRBV28,TRBJ1-2,TGTGCCAGCAGTCCCGGGAAGGGCGACTATGGCTACACCTTC,CASSPGKGDYGYTF
-,TRBD2,TRBV6-6,TRBJ2-7,TGTGCCAGCAGTTACCAAGGGACTAGCCCTCCCTACGAGCAGTACTTC,CASSYQGTSPPYEQYF
-,TRBD1,TRBV19,TRBJ1-2,TGTGCCAGTAGTACCTCGGACAGGAACTATGGCTACACCTTC,CASSTSDRNYGYTF
-,-,TRBV29-1,TRBJ2-7,TGCAGCGTTGCCCCAGGGATCGGCTACGAGCAGTACTTC,CSVAPGIGYEQYF
-,-,TRBV18,TRBJ1-4,TGTGCCAGCTCCCAAGCGCAGGGGGAAAAACTGTTTTTT,CASSQAQGEKLFF
-,TRBD1,TRBV11-2,TRBJ1-5,TGTGCCAGCAGCCGGACAGGGAGTTCGACTCAGCCCCAGCATTTT,CASSRTGSSTQPQHF
-,-,TRBV19,TRBJ1-1,TGTGCCAGTAGTATTCAAGGAGGGGAAACTGAAGCTTTCTTT,CASSIQGGETEAFF
once,TRBD1,TRBV27,TRBJ1-2,TGTGCCAGCAGTCGGGACAGGGATTCGCGCTATGGCTACACCTTC,CASSRDRDSRYGYTF
-,-,TRBV14,TRBJ2-7,TGTGCCAGCAGCCAAGTATCCGAGCAGTACTTC,CASSQVSEQYF
-,-,TRBV7-9,TRBJ1-1,TGTGCCAGCAGCTTTACCGGGACATGGGAACCGAACACTGAAGCTTTCTTT,CASSFTGTWEPNTEAFF
once,TRBD1,TRBV18,TRBJ2-7,TGTGCCAGCTCACCCTGGACAGGGGGCGGCTCCGAGCAGTACTTC,CASSPWTGGGSEQYF
-,-,TRBV5-1,TRBJ1-6,TGCGCCAGCAGCTTGGCAGGGCAGACCTATAATTCACCCCTCCACTTT,CASSLAGQTYNSPLHF
-,-,TRBV5-1,TRBJ2-7,TGCGCCAGCAGCCCCGACTCGGGAAACTACGAGCAGTACTTC,CASSPDSGNYEQYF
-,-,TRBV27,TRBJ2-7,TGTGCCAGCAGTTCCCTAGCTGGGACTCGGGAGCAGTACTTC,CASSSLAGTREQYF
-,TRBD2,TRBV5-1,TRBJ2-3,TGCGCCAGCAGCGGGGGACTAGCGGCCTACACAGATACGCAGTATTTT,CASSGGLAAYTDTQYF
-,TRBD1,TRBV4-2,TRBJ1-5,TGTGCCAGCAGCCAAATCCTACAGGGGGCGCGAGGTCAGCCCCAGCATTTT,CASSQILQGARGQPQHF
-,-,TRBV29-1,TRBJ2-3,TGCAGCGTTCCCACCACCGGAGCTAGCACAGATACGCAGTATTTT,CSVPTTGASTDTQYF
-,TRBD2,TRBV11-1,TRBJ2-1,TGTGCCAGCAGCTTATCCCAGCGGGAGGGCTATGAGCAGTTCTTC,CASSLSQREGYEQFF
-,TRBD2,TRBV9,TRBJ2-6,TGTGCCAGCAGCGCCCTAAGACTAGCGGGGGACTCTGGGGCCAACGTCCTGACTTTC,CASSALRLAGDSGANVLTF
-,-,TRBV9,TRBJ1-5,TGTGCCAGCAGCGTATGGCCAGATAGCAATCAGCCCCAGCATTTT,CASSVWPDSNQPQHF
-,-,TRBV30,TRBJ1-5,TGTGCCTGGAGTGTACAGGGCAGGGGAAACAATCAGCCCCAGCATTTT,CAWSVQGRGNNQPQHF
-,TRBD2,TRBV24-1,TRBJ2-1,TGTGCCACCAGGACTAGCGGGAAATACAATGAGCAGTTCTTC,CATRTSGKYNEQFF
-,-,TRBV2,TRBJ2-2,TGTGCCAGCAGTGAGGAGCGGCGGAGCACCGGGGAGCTGTTTTTT,CASSEERRSTGELFF
-,TRBD2,TRBV12-5,TRBJ2-1,TGTGCTAGTGGTCCCCGACTAGCCGATGAGCAGTTCTTC,CASGPRLADEQFF
few,-,TRBV30,TRBJ2-7,TGTGCCTGGAGTGTACGGGTATACGAGCAGTACTTC,CAWSVRVYEQYF
-,TRBD2,TRBV2,TRBJ2-2,TGTGCCAGCCGCCCAAGAAGCGGGGTTACGAACACCGGGGAGCTGTTTTTT,CASRPRSGVTNTGELFF
-,TRBD1,TRBV24-1,TRBJ1-4,TGTGCCACCAGTCCGGGGGACAGGGCGAACGAAAAACTGTTTTTT,CATSPGDRANEKLFF
-,TRBD1,TRBV20-1,TRBJ1-6,TGCAGTGCTAGTCAAGGACAGGGTGTTTCACCCCTCCACTTT,CSASQGQGVSPLHF
-,-,TRBV19,TRBJ2-6,TGTGCCAGTAGTGTCCCCCCTAAATCTGGGGCCAACGTCCTGACTTTC,CASSVPPKSGANVLTF
-,-,TRBV12-5,TRBJ2-3,TGTGCTAGTGGTTTGCCAAGGTCCCTAGCTTATACGCAGTATTTT,CASGLPRSLAYTQYF
-,-,TRBV19,TRBJ1-3,TGTGCCAGTAGTATGGGAGTGCTCCTCCAAACAAGGGACACCATATATTTT,CASSMGVLLQTRDTIYF
-,-,TRBV7-9,TRBJ1-2,TGTGCCAGCAGCTTAGTCAGTCGGACTCGAAGCTATGGCTACACCTTC,CASSLVSRTRSYGYTF
-,TRBD2,TRBV9,TRBJ2-3,TGTGCCAGCAGCCCTCGGGGGGAAGATACGCAGTATTTT,CASSPRGEDTQYF
-,-,TRBV19,TRBJ1-5,TGTGCCAGTAGTGTCCGGGTTGGGAATCAGCCCCAGCATTTT,CASSVRVGNQPQHF
-,TRBD1,TRBV2,TRBJ2-3,TGTGCCAGCAGTGATTATGGGACAGGGAAGGAGGATACGCAGTATTTT,CASSDYGTGKEDTQYF
-,TRBD1,TRBV29-1,TRBJ2-7,TGCAGCGTTGGGCCCGGGACAGGGGGATCGCAGTACTTC,CSVGPGTGGSQYF
-,-,TRBV29-1,TRBJ1-5,TGCAGCGTTGATATCGGGGAAAGTCAGCCCCAGCATTTT,CSVDIGESQPQHF
-,-,TRBV14,TRBJ1-1,TGTGCCAGCAGCTACGGTCGGGGGGGAGCTTTCTTT,CASSYGRGGAFF
-,-,TRBV11-2,TRBJ2-7,TGTGCCAGCAGCCGTACTTGGGAGCAGTACTTC,CASSRTWEQYF
-,-,TRBV28,TRBJ1-5,TGTGCCAGCAGTTTACTAAGAGCAAATAGCAATCAGCCCCAGCATTTT,CASSLLRANSNQPQHF
-,TRBD2,TRBV23-1,TRBJ2-3,TGCGCCAGCAGTCAATCCCCTAGCGGGAGGGCCCTCGGCACAGATACGCAGTATTTT,CASSQSPSGRALGTDTQYF
-,-,TRBV4-1,TRBJ1-1,TGCGCCAGCAGCAGGGGTAGGCGGACTGAAGCTTTCTTT,CASSRGRRTEAFF
-,TRBD1,TRBV2,TRBJ1-5,TGTGCCAGCAATAGTTTGGGACAGGGGAATCAGCCCCAGCATTTT,CASNSLGQGNQPQHF
-,-,TRBV19,TRBJ1-6,TGTGCCAGTGGCCGCGGTCAGTCGAATTCACCCCTCCACTTT,CASGRGQSNSPLHF
-,TRBD1,TRBV4-1,TRBJ1-2,TGCGCCAGCAGCCCGGGGGAGGACAGGGGATCTTCTGGCTACACCTTC,CASSPGEDRGSSGYTF
-,-,TRBV30,TRBJ1-5,TGTGCCTGGAGTGTACAGGGCGATCAGCCCCAGCATTTT,CAWSVQGDQPQHF
-,TRBD2,TRBV5-4,TRBJ2-1,TGTGCCAGCAGTCAACTAGCGGGAAGTACCTACAATGAGCAGTTCTTC,CASSQLAGSTYNEQFF
-,TRBD1,TRBV7-3,TRBJ2-5,TGTGCCAGCAGCCCCCATGGACAGGGTGGGGAGACCCAGTACTTC,CASSPHGQGGETQYF
-,-,TRBV4-1,TRBJ2-2,TGCGCCAGCAGCAGGGTGGGGGCGCGCACCGGGGAGCTGTTTTTT,CASSRVGARTGELFF
once,-,TRBV7-2,TRBJ2-7,TGTGCCAGCAGCTTCCCCCAGGGGACCGAGCAGTACTTC,CASSFPQGTEQYF
once,TRBD1,TRBV7-9,TRBJ1-2,TGTGCCAGCAGCCCGGGACAGTTCGACTATGGCTACACCTTC,CASSPGQFDYGYTF